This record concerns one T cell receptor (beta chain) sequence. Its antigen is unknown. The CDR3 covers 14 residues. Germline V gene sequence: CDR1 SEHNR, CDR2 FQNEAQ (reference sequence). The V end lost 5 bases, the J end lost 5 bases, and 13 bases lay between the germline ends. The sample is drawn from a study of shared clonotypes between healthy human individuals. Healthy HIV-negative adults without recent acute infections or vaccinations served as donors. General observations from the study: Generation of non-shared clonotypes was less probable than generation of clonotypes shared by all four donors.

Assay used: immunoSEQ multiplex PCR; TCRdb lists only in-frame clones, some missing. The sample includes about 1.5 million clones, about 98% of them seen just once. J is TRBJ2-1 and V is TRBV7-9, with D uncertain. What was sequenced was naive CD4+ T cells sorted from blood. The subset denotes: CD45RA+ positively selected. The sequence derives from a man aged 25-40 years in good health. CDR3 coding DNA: TGTGCCAGCAGCGTGGGGTTGTCCCACAATGAGCAGTTCTTC. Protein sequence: CASSVGLSHNEQFF.